The clone carrying this T cell receptor beta chain occurred a few times. The germline V gene has CDR1 SGHTA and CDR2 FQGNSA. Deletions cut 5 bases from V and 6 bases from J, with 13 bases between. There are 13 residues in the CDR3. Using its own MiXCR run on the RT-PCR reads, TCRdb lists one record per CDR3 protein. The table lists hundreds of thousands of distinct CDR3 sequences, 13% to 15% of them singletons, with 3.6% in the top ten. The sample taken for sequencing was memory CD4+ T cells from blood. The receptor comes from a female donor in good health, serving as a healthy control. The chain couples TRBV7-2 to TRBJ1-2; D remains unclear. CDR3 DNA: TGTGCCAGCAGCCTGAGTCATGGGGATGGCTACACCTTC. This sequence encodes CASSLSHGDGYTF.